This paragraph covers one T cell receptor (beta chain) sequence. The CDR3 totals 14 residues. V lost 1 base to trimming and J lost 5 bases, with 12 bases between them. Germline CDR1 is SGDLS and CDR2 is YYNGEE. This sample is drawn from a study of blood T cell repertoires in COVID-19. Using immunoSEQ multiplex PCR, the repertoire was profiled, and TCRdb retains in-frame clones only, with some absent. This sample yields more than 70,000 clones, of which 85% to 90% are seen a single time; 3.8% belongs to the top ten. The rearrangement joins TRBV9 to TRBJ1-1; D unclear. Sequenced sample: peripheral blood. The TCR originated in a man aged 55 to 70 with acute or convalescent COVID-19. The chain's CDR3 is CASSVSPQRTEAFF. The DNA for the CDR3 is TGTGCCAGCAGCGTATCCCCCCAGCGTACTGAAGCTTTCTTT.